This T cell receptor (beta chain) was found in a study of radiotherapy plus CTLA-4 blockade in lung cancer. In germline, CDR1 is SGDLS, CDR2 YYNGEE. The V and J ends lost 0 bases and 6 bases respectively, with 13 bases between them. This CDR3 has 15 amino acids. Profiled with immunoSEQ multiplex PCR; TCRdb holds only in-frame clones, not every one. Of roughly 90,000 clones listed, 72% are singletons. The sequenced sample was peripheral blood, obtained from a patient treated with radiotherapy plus ipilimumab. This TCR was recovered from a human donor with non-small cell lung cancer that progressed on radiotherapy plus ipilimumab. The V call is TRBV9, the J call TRBJ2-1; possibly TRBD1 or TRBD2 for D (6 bases each). The CDR3 DNA is TGTGCCAGCAGCGTAGAGGGGGGACTCCTCAATGAGCAGTTCTTC. This gives the protein CASSVEGGLLNEQFF. Looking up the rest from reference TRBV9 and TRBJ2-1 gives the full variable domain: DSGVTQTPKHLITATGQRVTLRCSPRSGDLSVYWYQQSLDQGLQFLIQYYNGEERAKGNILERFSAQQFPDLHSELNLSSLELGDSALYFCASSVEGGLLNEQFFGPGTRLTVL.